The entry that follows covers one T cell receptor (beta chain) sequence. This CDR3 is built from 15 residues. Germline assignment: CDR1 SGHRS and CDR2 YFSETQ. V lost 1 base and J lost 0, with 10 bases in between. This entry is derived from a study of blood T cell repertoires in COVID-19. Study information: Nucleic acid was either cDNA or gDNA, and it came from T cells, B-cell-depleted T cells, or PBMCs.

Original processing notes: Counts of nucleated cells, estimated from reference gene primer amplification, were obtained. This table comes from immunoSEQ multiplex PCR, and its TCRdb copy is limited to in-frame clones, with some not included. The V and J calls and clone size were taken over from that table, and D and trimming were inferred from the DNA. The profile shows approximately 300,000 clones, 75% to 90% of them singletons. The clonotype originates from a woman between 35 and 50 years old with acute or convalescent COVID-19. The sequenced material came from peripheral blood. The chain combines TRBV5-1 with TRBJ1-1; tentative D call: TRBD1 (6 bases). The CDR3 DNA sequence: TGCGCCAGCAGCTTGACGACAGGTATGAACACTGAAGCTTTCTTT. Translation: CASSLTTGMNTEAFF.